The 9 T cell receptor beta chains given below trace back to one sample, sequenced in a study of blood T cell repertoires in COVID-19. Libraries were prepared by immunoSEQ multiplex PCR; TCRdb keeps only in-frame clonotypes and omits some of them. This sample has about 250,000 clones, with around 85% found just once. Sequenced material: PBMCs or T cells enriched from blood (not recorded which). These receptors originate from a woman between 45 and 60 years old with acute COVID-19.

This chain joins TRBV6-2 or TRBV6-3 and TRBJ2-5; perhaps TRBD2 as D (6 bases). The V gene lost 0 bases and the J gene lost 6 bases, with 11 bases spanning the gap. The CDR3 loop spans 14 amino acids. Germline CDR1 and CDR2: MNHEY and SVGEGT. The CDR3 here is CASSYSGGAKTQYF. The CDR3 bases are TGTGCCAGCAGTTACTCTGGCGGGGCAAAGACCCAGTACTTC.

This chain uses TRBV3-1 (or the pseudogene TRBV3-2) with TRBJ2-5; 11 positions match TRBD2. Germline V gene data show CDR1 as LGHDT and CDR2 as YNNKEL (reference sequence). The CDR3 is 18 residues long. The V and J ends lost 3 bases and 0 bases, in that order; junction bases with no gene match: 9. The CDR3 loop is CASSHLGLADPYQETQYF. The DNA of the CDR3 is TGTGCCAGCAGCCACCTGGGACTAGCGGACCCGTACCAAGAGACCCAGTACTTC.

The genes are TRBV18 and TRBJ2-7, with unresolved D. The V and J ends lost 0 bases and 0 bases respectively, with 9 bases between them. CDR3 length: 15 residues. Germline V lookup: CDR1 KGHSH, CDR2 LQKENI. CDR3 protein: CASSPPARSSYEQYF. The CDR3 nucleotides read TGTGCCAGCTCACCACCCGCCAGAAGCTCCTACGAGCAGTACTTC.

The V and J genes are TRBV2 and TRBJ1-2; weak D call: TRBD1 (5 bases). From germline, CDR1 is SNHLY and CDR2 FYNNEI. Trimming took 5 bases from V and 0 from J, leaving 10 bases between them. This CDR3 spans 14 amino acids. Here the CDR3 reads CASSSDRANYGYTF. CDR3 nucleotide sequence: TGTGCCAGCAGTTCTGACAGAGCTAACTATGGCTACACCTTC.

The rearrangement joins TRBV7-2 to TRBJ2-3; TRBD2 might be the D (5 bases). CDR1 is SGHTA and CDR2 is FQGNSA in the germline V gene. Trimming stripped 2 bases from V and 3 bases from J, with 9 bases between. The CDR3 covers 14 residues. The CDR3 nucleotides read TGTGCCAGCAGCTTATGGACTCAGACAGATACGCAGTATTTT. Protein: CASSLWTQTDTQYF.

The CDR3 DNA sequence: TGTGCCAGCAGTGGAGGGGACAGGGTGCACGGTAATGAAAAACTGTTTTTT. It yields the protein CASSGGDRVHGNEKLFF. The chain is built from TRBV9 and TRBJ1-4, with 9 nucleotides matching TRBD1. Germline trimming cut 5 bases from V and 4 bases from J; bases unmatched to any gene: 12. Per the germline V gene, CDR1 is SGDLS and CDR2 is YYNGEE. The CDR3 spans 17 residues.

The chain joins TRBV7-8 to TRBJ1-6, with 7 bases fitting TRBD1. The CDR3 covers 15 residues. The J segment lost 10 bases and the V segment lost 3 bases, leaving 9 bases of the junction unmatched. Looked up from germline, CDR1 is SGHVS and CDR2 is FQNEAQ. CDR3 amino acids: CASSFQGEVGSPLHF. The CDR3 DNA is TGTGCCAGCAGCTTCCAGGGGGAGGTTGGCTCACCCCTCCACTTT.

The rearrangement uses TRBV6-2 or TRBV6-3 and TRBJ1-5; 11 bases map to TRBD1. The germline CDR1 and CDR2 sequences are MNHEY and SVGEGT. This CDR3 has 16 residues. Germline trimming cut 2 bases from V and 4 bases from J; bases unmatched to any gene: 4. The CDR3 region has the DNA TGTGCCAGCAGTTACGAGGGACAGGGGGGTAATCAGCCCCAGCATTTT. It is translated as CASSYEGQGGNQPQHF.

The chain combines TRBV30 with TRBJ1-1, with 8 bases matching TRBD1. Germline V CDR1 and CDR2: GTSNPN, SVGIG (reference sequence). After removal of 2 bases from V and 8 bases from J, the junction contained 4 bases not matched to a gene. The CDR3 length is 12 residues. In DNA, the CDR3 is TGTGCCTGGAGTCCCGGACAGGGCGAAGCTTTCTTT. Translation gives CAWSPGQGEAFF.